Listed below are T cell receptor beta chains from one sample, sequenced in a study of tumor and adjacent non-tumor tissue in lung cancer. MiXCR, run by TCRdb on the multiplex PCR reads, gives a single entry per CDR3 protein. The table has approximately 100,000 distinct CDR3 sequences, 50% to 70% seen once; the top ten hold roughly a fifth. Sample: distant non-tumor lung tissue. Receptor source: a man aged 25 to 40 with non-small cell lung cancer. CDR3s include the opening cysteine and the closing phenylalanine or tryptophan.

>TRBV9|TRBJ2-3
CASRKLAGGTDTQYF
>TRBV20-1|TRBJ2-3
CSASGGVTDTQYF
>TRBV29-1|TRBJ2-3
CSVEWRIDTQYF
>TRBV29-1|TRBJ1-3
CSVRDRRSGNTIYF
>TRBV6-6|TRBJ2-1
CASSSSSGWGYNDEFF
>TRBV11-3|TRBJ2-1
CVSNLVPDEQFF
>TRBV18|TRBJ2-1
CTSPPNQYNEQFF
>TRBV6-6|TRBJ1-6
CVSNDTGIVSPLHF
>TRBV20-1|TRBJ2-3
CSTGGGLEEGLSDTQYF
>TRBV29-1|TRBJ1-2
CIVTRVGGYTF
>TRBV20-1|TRBJ1-4
CSASPPGTGNEKLFF
>TRBV6-5|TRBJ1-6
CASSRTGSPLHF
>TRBV4-1|TRBJ2-7
CASSGGTGQFYGKYF
>TRBV30|TRBJ2-1
CAWSLLAGDNEQFF
>TRBV11-3|TRBJ2-2
CASSPTSRENTGEMFF
>TRBV4-2|TRBJ2-2
CASSSTGSGIGTGELFF
>TRBV29-1|TRBJ2-5
CSVKVRGYQETQYF
>TRBV10-2|TRBJ2-3
CASKPSGPSSQYF
>TRBV11-2|TRBJ2-7
CASCRGGLGPPYEQYF